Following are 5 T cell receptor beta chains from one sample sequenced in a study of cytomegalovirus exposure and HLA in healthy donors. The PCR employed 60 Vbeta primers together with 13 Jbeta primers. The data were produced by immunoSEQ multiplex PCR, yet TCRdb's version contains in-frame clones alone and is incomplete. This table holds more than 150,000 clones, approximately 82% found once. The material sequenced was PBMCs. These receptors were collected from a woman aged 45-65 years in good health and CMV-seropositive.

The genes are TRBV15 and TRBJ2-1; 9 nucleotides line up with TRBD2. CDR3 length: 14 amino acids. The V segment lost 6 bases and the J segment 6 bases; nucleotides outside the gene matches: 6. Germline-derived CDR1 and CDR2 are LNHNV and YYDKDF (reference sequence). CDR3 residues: CATSISRGGNEQFF. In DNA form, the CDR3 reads TGTGCCACCAGTATCTCGCGGGGGGGCAATGAGCAGTTCTTC.

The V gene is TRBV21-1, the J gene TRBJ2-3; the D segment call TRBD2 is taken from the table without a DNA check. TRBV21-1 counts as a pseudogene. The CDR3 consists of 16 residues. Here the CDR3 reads CASSTRTGTTTDTQYF. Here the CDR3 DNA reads TGTGCCAGCAGCACGAGGACTGGCACAACCACAGATACGCAGTATTTT.

CDR3 loop: CASTDTGPHTGELFF. The CDR3 coding sequence is TGTGCCAGCACCGACACAGGGCCCCACACCGGGGAGCTGTTTTTT. J is TRBJ2-2 and V is TRBV6-6; tentatively, D is TRBD1 (6 bases). V was pared by 7 bases and J by 3 bases, with 15 bases between. In germline, CDR1 is MNHNY, CDR2 SVGAGI (reference sequence). This CDR3 is 15 amino acids long.

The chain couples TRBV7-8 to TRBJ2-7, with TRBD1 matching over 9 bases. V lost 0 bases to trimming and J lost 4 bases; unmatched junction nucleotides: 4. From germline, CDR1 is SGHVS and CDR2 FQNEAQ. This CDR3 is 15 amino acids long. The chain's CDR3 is CASSLAGTGFYEQYF. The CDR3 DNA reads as TGTGCCAGCAGCTTAGCCGGGACAGGGTTTTACGAGCAGTACTTC.

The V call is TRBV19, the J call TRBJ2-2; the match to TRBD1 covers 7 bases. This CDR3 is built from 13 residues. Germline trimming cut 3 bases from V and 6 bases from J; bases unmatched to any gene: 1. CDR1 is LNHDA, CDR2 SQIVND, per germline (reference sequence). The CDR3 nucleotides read TGTGCCAGTAGTATGGGGACAGCCGGGGAGCTGTTTTTT. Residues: CASSMGTAGELFF.